The sequence of this TCR beta chain was determined in a study of response to subunit inactivated influenza vaccine. TCRdb called the RT-PCR reads again in MiXCR, with one record for every CDR3 protein. The data hold approximately 530,000 distinct CDR3 sequences, with approximately 7.7% observed a single time. V lost 4 bases and J lost 0, with 22 bases in between. Germline lookup yields CDR1 SGHAT and CDR2 FQNNGV. The CDR3 runs to 19 residues. A remark on this clonotype: Its antigen is unknown.

Regarding the study as a whole: It was the authors' suggestion that each seasonal influenza vaccination recruits few new T cells.

The specimen was PBMCs from blood, collected less than 25 months after vaccination. V usage is TRBV11-2 and J usage is TRBJ2-4; D is possibly TRBD2 (6 bases). The receptor was derived from a man in his fifties or sixties who received an inactivated influenza vaccine. CDR3 nucleotide sequence: TGTGCCAGCAGCTCCCTATGGGGAGTAGCGGAGCTAGCCAAAAACATTCAGTACTTC. Translated: CASSSLWGVAELAKNIQYF.